This paragraph covers one TCR beta chain sequence. The data were taken from a study of technical replicates of blood from four donors. CDR3 length equals 12 residues. Looked up from germline, CDR1 is SNHLY and CDR2 is FYNNEI. Assay: immunoSEQ multiplex PCR; the TCRdb copy retains only in-frame clones and omits some. The table has approximately 99,000 clones, 95% seen once. Sequencing was carried out using T cells isolated from PBMCs. This chain joins TRBV2 and TRBJ2-5; D gene uncertain. The J call may be in error: the DNA end matches TRBJ2-7 better. This sequence originates from a human donor in good health. This chain's CDR3 is CASRAENYEQYF. DNA for the CDR3: TGTGCCAGCAGGGCGGAAAACTACGAGCAGTACTTC.